A selection of T cell receptor beta chains follows, all from one sample in a study of shared clonotypes between healthy human individuals. Profiling relied on immunoSEQ multiplex PCR, and the TCRdb table lists in-frame clones only, not all of them. The sample lists about 2.5 million clones, around 90% seen once, with 0.3% to 0.4% in the top ten. The sequenced material came from naive CD4+ T cells from PBMCs. The receptors shown here come from a man between 18 and 29 years old in good health. Some clones in this sample may be carry-over from other donors' samples. Each CDR3 is given with its conserved first and last residue. A D gene is named only where the DNA matches it firmly. Clone size appears in some rows only: once, few, many, or a class for an expanded clone.

>TRBV15|TRBJ2-7|TRBD2|NA
TGTGCCACCAGCAGTTCGGGAGGGCCACGGTACTTC
CATSSSGGPRYF
>TRBV5-1|TRBJ2-2|NA|NA
TGCGCCAGCAGCTTGGCTACGGGAGACACCGGGGAGCTGTTTTTT
CASSLATGDTGELFF
>TRBV10-2|TRBJ1-1|TRBD1|NA
TGCGCCAGCTCTGACAGGGGGCGAATGAACACTGAAGCTTTCTTT
CASSDRGRMNTEAFF
>TRBV25-1|TRBJ1-1|TRBD1|NA
TGTGCCAGCAGTGTAGACAGGGGAAACCTCAACACTGAAGCTTTCTTT
CASSVDRGNLNTEAFF
>TRBV10-3|TRBJ1-1|NA|NA
TGTGCCATCAGTGAGTCGCAGGGGTTAACTGAAGCTTTCTTT
CAISESQGLTEAFF
>TRBV28|TRBJ2-3|NA|NA
TGTGCCAGCAGTTCCCCGCAGTACACAGATACGCAGTATTTT
CASSSPQYTDTQYF
>TRBV13|TRBJ2-2|TRBD2|NA
TGTGCCAGCAGCAAGGGACTAGCGGGGGACACCGGGGAGCTGTTTTTT
CASSKGLAGDTGELFF
>TRBV28|TRBJ1-4|NA|NA
TGTGCCAGCAGTTTAATGAAGGGGCAGAGTAATGAAAAACTGTTTTTT
CASSLMKGQSNEKLFF
>TRBV19|TRBJ2-1|NA|NA
TGTGCCAGTAGTCCCCTTGGGGTCCTCAATGAGCAGTTCTTC
CASSPLGVLNEQFF
>TRBV25-1|TRBJ1-1|NA|NA
TGTGCCAGCAGTGACCCCGAGGGTGGGAACACTGAAGCTTTCTTT
CASSDPEGGNTEAFF
>TRBV6-6|TRBJ2-7|TRBD1|once
TGTGCCAGTCGACAGGGATCCTACGAGCAGTACTTC
CASRQGSYEQYF
>TRBV19|TRBJ1-1|TRBD1|few
TGTGCCAGTAGTACAACAGGGGGGTACACTGAAGCTTTCTTT
CASSTTGGYTEAFF
>TRBV28|TRBJ2-7|NA|NA
TGTGCCAGCAGGACAGTGGCCTCCTACGAGCAGTACTTC
CASRTVASYEQYF
>TRBV5-4|TRBJ2-3|NA|NA
TGTGCCAGCAGCTTGTTTCAGAGCACAGATACGCAGTATTTT
CASSLFQSTDTQYF
>TRBV5-1|TRBJ2-1|NA|NA
TGCGCCAGCAGCTTGGGTGGCTTGGTTGGCTACAATGAGCAGTTCTTC
CASSLGGLVGYNEQFF
>TRBV11-3|TRBJ2-5|NA|NA
TGTGCCAGCAGTTCCAACGGGGAGACCCAGTACTTC
CASSSNGETQYF
>TRBV6-1|TRBJ2-1|NA|NA
TGTGCCAGCAGCTGGGACGACTACAATGAGCAGTTCTTC
CASSWDDYNEQFF
>TRBV7-6|TRBJ2-7|NA|NA
TGTGCCAGCAGCTCTCTTACCGGGGCCCCATCCTACGAGCAGTACTTC
CASSSLTGAPSYEQYF
>TRBV6-4|TRBJ2-2|NA|NA
TGTGCCAGCAGAAAGACTGCCCCCACCGGGGAGCTGTTTTTT
CASRKTAPTGELFF
>TRBV28|TRBJ1-5|TRBD1|NA
TGTGCCGCTAGGGACAGATTCTTCTCTCAGCCCCAGCATTTT
CAARDRFFSQPQHF
>TRBV6-1|TRBJ1-2|NA|NA
TGTGCCAGTTCCCTACACTATGGCTACACCTTC
CASSLHYGYTF
>TRBV5-1|TRBJ1-2|TRBD1|NA
TGCGCCAGCAGCGCCGACAGGGTTGGCTACACCTTC
CASSADRVGYTF
>TRBV4-1|TRBJ2-1|TRBD2|NA
TGCGCCAGCGCCTCCCTAGCGGGAGGCCATGAGCAGTTCTTC
CASASLAGGHEQFF
>TRBV18|TRBJ1-2|NA|few
TGTGCCAGCTCACCCGAGCCGGGGGATGGCTACACCTTC
CASSPEPGDGYTF
>TRBV18|TRBJ1-2|NA|NA
TGTGCCAGCTCACCGCAACAGGTTCAGTCGGGCTACACCTTC
CASSPQQVQSGYTF
>TRBV18|TRBJ2-3|NA|NA
TGTGCCAGCTCACCGGTCGACAGCACAGATACGCAGTATTTT
CASSPVDSTDTQYF
>TRBV6-1|TRBJ2-2|NA|once
TGTGCCAGCAGTGGACAGACCACCGGGGAGCTGTTTTTT
CASSGQTTGELFF
>TRBV2|TRBJ2-1|TRBD2|NA
TGTGCCAGCAGCTGGACTAGCGGGAAAATGGGCCAGTATGAGCAGTTCTTC
CASSWTSGKMGQYEQFF
>TRBV7-3|TRBJ2-1|NA|NA
TGTGCCAGCAGCAGGCGGGAAAGCTCCTACAATGAGCAGTTCTTC
CASSRRESSYNEQFF
>TRBV18|TRBJ1-5|NA|NA
TGTGCCAGCTCACCGGGGGGATATAGCAATCAGCCCCAGCATTTT
CASSPGGYSNQPQHF
>TRBV2|TRBJ2-7|NA|NA
TGTGCCAGCAGCCAACTGGCCCAGCGGGAGCAGTACTTC
CASSQLAQREQYF
>TRBV6-1|TRBJ1-3|NA|NA
TGTGCCAGCAGTGTGCGGGCCAGGATAAGCTCTGGAAACACCATATATTTT
CASSVRARISSGNTIYF
>TRBV11-2|TRBJ2-1|NA|NA
TGTGCCAGCAGCTTTGGACAGTTCCTCTCATCTCTCTCCTACAATGAGCAGTTCTTC
CASSFGQFLSSLSYNEQFF
>TRBV30|TRBJ2-1|TRBD1|NA
TGTGCCTGGAGTCAGGATCCGGGACAGCCCTACAATGAGCAGTTCTTC
CAWSQDPGQPYNEQFF
>TRBV29-1|TRBJ1-2|TRBD1|NA
TGCAGCGTTGAAGATAGGGGAGCAGGGGGATACTATGGCTACACCTTC
CSVEDRGAGGYYGYTF
>TRBV4-1|TRBJ1-5|NA|NA
TGCGCCAGCAGCCGATGGACGACCTTAGGCGAAGGTCAGCCCCAGCATTTT
CASSRWTTLGEGQPQHF
>TRBV30|TRBJ1-4|TRBD1|few
TGTGCCTGCCCCGTGGGACAGACAAATGAAAAACTGTTTTTT
CACPVGQTNEKLFF
>TRBV5-1|TRBJ2-3|TRBD2|NA
TGCGCCAGCAGCTTACTGGGACTAGGGATTCCAGATACGCAGTATTTT
CASSLLGLGIPDTQYF
>TRBV9|TRBJ2-6|NA|once
TGTGCCAGCAGCGCCGGACGCATCTCTGGGGCCAACGTCCTGACTTTC
CASSAGRISGANVLTF
>TRBV29-1|TRBJ2-3|NA|NA
TGCAGCGTTGGAAGGGAAACGCAGTATTTT
CSVGRETQYF
>TRBV6-1|TRBJ2-2|NA|NA
TGTGCCAGCAGTGAAGTGGATAGGGTCGGGGAGCTGTTTTTT
CASSEVDRVGELFF
>TRBV27|TRBJ2-1|NA|NA
TGTGCCAGCAGCGAGCTATCTCTAGCGCTCTCCTACAATGAGCAGTTCTTC
CASSELSLALSYNEQFF
>TRBV28|TRBJ1-1|NA|NA
TGTGCCAGCAGTCCGTCGTTAGACATGAACACTGAAGCTTTCTTT
CASSPSLDMNTEAFF
>TRBV11-1|TRBJ1-1|NA|NA
TGTGCCAGCAGCTTAGGGTGGAGCGCTGAAGCTTTCTTT
CASSLGWSAEAFF
>TRBV7-3|TRBJ2-2|NA|once
TGTGCCAGCAGCTTAAATTCGCTAGCTGCCGGCGGGGAGCTGTTTTTT
CASSLNSLAAGGELFF
>TRBV7-9|TRBJ1-5|NA|NA
TGTGCCAGCAGCTTAGGGGTGAAAAGCAATCAGCCCCAGCATTTT
CASSLGVKSNQPQHF
>TRBV4-1|TRBJ2-5|TRBD2|NA
TGCGCCAGCAGCCAAGGGGCGGGAGGCGTAGAGACCCAGTACTTC
CASSQGAGGVETQYF
>TRBV25-1|TRBJ2-7|NA|NA
TGTGCCAGTTTGGCGAGATGCGATGACTACGAGCAGTACTTC
CASLARCDDYEQYF
>TRBV6-5|TRBJ2-7|NA|NA
TGTGCCAGCAGTGTAGGGTACTACGAGCAGTACTTC
CASSVGYYEQYF
>TRBV6-5|TRBJ1-2|TRBD1|NA
TGTGCCAGCAGACCACAGGGGTTGGAGGGCTATGGCTACACCTTC
CASRPQGLEGYGYTF
>TRBV5-1|TRBJ2-7|NA|NA
TGCGCCAGCAGCCAACAGGGTAACGAGCAGTACTTC
CASSQQGNEQYF
>TRBV27|TRBJ2-1|NA|NA
TGTGCCAGCAGTCCGGTGAAGGGACCTTTAATATACAATGAGCAGTTCTTC
CASSPVKGPLIYNEQFF
>TRBV19|TRBJ2-1|NA|NA
TGTGCCAGTAGTCCTCTTGATGTCGCGCGAGGCACTTACAATGAGCAGTTCTTC
CASSPLDVARGTYNEQFF
>TRBV4-3|TRBJ2-1|NA|NA
TGCGCCAGCAGCCGACCCCCGGGCGAGAGGGGCTACAATGAGCAGTTCTTC
CASSRPPGERGYNEQFF
>TRBV4-2|TRBJ2-2|NA|NA
TGTGCCAGCCTGGCGAGGGGGGGGAACACCGGGGAGCTGTTTTTT
CASLARGGNTGELFF
>TRBV7-3|TRBJ1-1|NA|NA
TGTGCCAGCAGCCAAACAGGGAGCGACACTGAAGCTTTCTTT
CASSQTGSDTEAFF
>TRBV4-3|TRBJ1-5|NA|NA
TGCGCCAGCAGCCAAGATGTCCTCCCGGCGGGGTATAGCAATCAGCCCCAGCATTTT
CASSQDVLPAGYSNQPQHF
>TRBV9|TRBJ2-5|NA|NA
TGTGCCAGCAGCGTAGGGGGAGACCAAGAGACCCAGTACTTC
CASSVGGDQETQYF
>TRBV18|TRBJ2-1|TRBD2|NA
TGTGCCAGCTCTCGACTAGCGACCTCCTACAATGAGCAGTTCTTC
CASSRLATSYNEQFF